These 10 T cell receptor beta chains share one sample of origin, sequenced in a study of glioma-infiltrating T cells. Using RNA template, CDR3s of TCR alpha and beta were amplified with iRepertoire arm-PCR. One entry per CDR3 protein, called by TCRdb with MiXCR from the multiplex PCR reads. The sample gives about 190,000 distinct CDR3 sequences, about 32% of which show up once; about 19% is in the top ten. Sequencing input: glioma tissue, nonneoplastic brain tissue, or PBMCs (not recorded which). These receptors all come from a human donor with low-grade glioma or glioblastoma, undergoing nonglioma brain surgery, or in good health (not recorded which).

This rearrangement joins TRBV6-6 to TRBJ2-3; tentative D call: TRBD2 (6 bases). CDR1 and CDR2 (germline): MNHNY, SVGAGI (reference sequence). Between the trimmed V and J ends, which lost 0 bases and 4 bases, there was a span of 11 bases. CDR3 length: 15 amino acids. Here the CDR3 DNA reads TGTGCCAGCAGTTACTCGGGGCGGGGCGCAGATACGCAGTATTTT. It specifies CASSYSGRGADTQYF.

This clonotype has a count of ten or more. The chain is built from TRBV27 and TRBJ1-1; D uncertain. Trimming cost V 5 bases and J 0 bases, with 19 bases left between them. Germline assignment: CDR1 MNHEY and CDR2 SMNVEV (reference sequence). The CDR3 loop spans 17 amino acids. This chain's CDR3 is CASSTNPVSYMNTEAFF. The CDR3 nucleotides read TGTGCCAGCAGTACCAACCCGGTGAGTTACATGAACACTGAAGCTTTCTTT.

This clonotype came up many times. V and J are TRBV7-2 and TRBJ2-3; 8 bases are a match to TRBD2. Trimming removed 5 bases from V and 1 base from J; junction bases left unmatched: 8. The CDR3 spans 16 residues. Germline V gene data show CDR1 as SGHTA and CDR2 as FQGNSA. The CDR3 DNA is TGTGCCAGCAGCCGGTTAGCGGGACAAGGCACAGATACGCAGTATTTT. This codes for CASSRLAGQGTDTQYF.

This clonotype appeared many times. The rearrangement links TRBV20-1 to TRBJ2-7, with D tentatively TRBD1 (6 bases). The CDR3 is 13 residues long. CDR1 and CDR2 (germline): DFQATT, SNEGSKA (reference sequence). V lost 6 bases, J lost 3 bases, and 15 bases lay in between. The CDR3 bases are TGCAGTGCCTCGGGACACGGAATCTACGAGCAGTACTTC. Its protein is CSASGHGIYEQYF.

This clonotype was detected many times. The chain carries TRBV6-1 and TRBJ2-1; 7 bases line up with TRBD2. The CDR3 consists of 15 residues. Per germline, CDR1 MNHNS and CDR2 SASEGT. The trim removed 5 bases at V and 3 bases at J, leaving 7 bases unmatched. The CDR3 sequence is CASSRQAGNYNEQFF. The DNA of the CDR3 is TGTGCCAGCAGTCGACAAGCGGGAAACTACAATGAGCAGTTCTTC.

This clonotype has at least ten counts. V is TRBV27 and J is TRBJ2-2; 7 bases fit TRBD2. Looked up from germline, CDR1 is MNHEY and CDR2 is SMNVEV (reference sequence). The CDR3 is 13 residues long. V dropped 3 bases and J dropped 6; count of bases not matched to a gene: 1. Written as DNA, the CDR3 is TGTGCCAGCAGTTTGGGGGGGGCCGGGGAGCTGTTTTTT. Its protein product is CASSLGGAGELFF.

The chain couples TRBV7-6 to TRBJ2-5; the match to TRBD2 covers 8 bases. Unmatched junction bases numbered 10, after V lost 2 bases and J lost 5 bases. This CDR3 comprises 16 residues. Germline V gene sequence: CDR1 SGHVS, CDR2 FNYEAQ. For the CDR3, the DNA is TGTGCCAGCAGCTTACTTCGCGCAGCGGGAGTCGAGACCCAGTACTTC. Its translation: CASSLLRAAGVETQYF. Variable domain in full (rest from reference TRBV7-6 and TRBJ2-5): GAGVSQSPRYKVTKRGQDVALRCDPISGHVSLYWYRQALGQGPEFLTYFNYEAQQDKSGLPNDRFSAERPEGSISTLTIQRTEQRDSAMYRCASSLLRAAGVETQYFGPGTRLLVL.

This clonotype was found once. This sequence may be a read error, since a much larger clone differs from it by one base. V usage is TRBV4-1 and J usage is TRBJ2-1, with D possibly matching TRBD2 (5 bases). V lost 2 bases and J 7 bases, leaving 18 bases between the germline ends. The CDR3 has 16 amino acids. Germline V gene data show CDR1 as MGHRA and CDR2 as YSYEKL. CDR3 loop: CASSQYHREGLNEQFF. As DNA, the CDR3 is TGCGCCAGCAGCCAATACCATCGGGAAGGGCTGAATGAGCAGTTCTTC.

This clonotype was recorded a few times. The chain is built from TRBV19 and TRBJ2-3; TRBD1 matches at 7 bases. V shed 6 bases, J shed 5 bases, and the junction held 8 bases outside the gene matches. This CDR3 is built from 14 residues. Per the germline V gene, CDR1 is LNHDA and CDR2 is SQIVND (reference sequence). The CDR3 DNA reads as TGTGCCAGTAGGATTCAGGGGGTCGGAGATACGCAGTATTTT. Translating gives CASRIQGVGDTQYF.

This clonotype was counted many times. The chain joins TRBV20-1 to TRBJ2-7; a possible D gene is TRBD1 (6 bases). Germline V lookup: CDR1 DFQATT, CDR2 SNEGSKA (reference sequence). Trimming took 4 bases from V and 3 from J, leaving 16 bases between them. This CDR3 spans 14 amino acids. CDR3 in amino acids: CSATGYPQGYEQYF. For the CDR3, the DNA is TGCAGTGCTACCGGGTACCCACAGGGCTACGAGCAGTACTTC.